These 6 T cell receptor beta chains were all obtained from the same sample, sequenced in a study of OX40 agonist ivuxolimab in advanced cancers. Data came from immunoSEQ multiplex PCR; TCRdb stores just in-frame clones and leaves some out. Of 15,000 to 25,000 clones in the sample, about 83% were seen once. The sample here was CD4+ or CD8+ T cells sorted from blood, taken in a trial of the OX40 agonist ivuxolimab. The receptors derive from an adult with an advanced solid tumor such as melanoma, head and neck, liver or kidney cancer.

The chain carries TRBV11-2 and TRBJ2-1; perhaps TRBD2 as D (6 bases). The germline CDR1 and CDR2 sequences are SGHAT and FQNNGV. Trimming removed 4 bases at V and 0 bases at J, with 13 bases between. The CDR3 extends over 16 amino acids. The CDR3 region has the DNA TGTGCCAGCAGCTCAAGACTAGTTTTCTCCTACAATGAGCAGTTCTTC. This codes for CASSSRLVFSYNEQFF.

The chain uses TRBV15 and TRBJ1-1; D gene ambiguous. Germline V lookup: CDR1 LNHNV, CDR2 YYDKDF (reference sequence). V was pared by 1 base and J by 0 bases, with 9 bases between. CDR3 length: 15 residues. This CDR3 is CATSRVHSLNTEAFF. The CDR3 region has the DNA TGTGCCACCAGCAGAGTGCACTCACTGAACACTGAAGCTTTCTTT.

The rearrangement uses TRBV4-1 and TRBJ2-2, with unresolved D. The germline gives CDR1 MGHRA, CDR2 YSYEKL. The CDR3 length is 12 residues. V lost 2 bases and J lost 7, with 5 bases in between. The CDR3 nucleotides are TGCGCCAGCAGCCAACAAGGCGGGGAGCTGTTTTTT. As protein: CASSQQGGELFF.

The J gene is TRBJ2-7, the V gene TRBV6-1, with 14 bases matching TRBD2. This CDR3 has 15 amino acids. Germline-derived CDR1 and CDR2 are MNHNS and SASEGT. V lost 3 bases to trimming and J lost 2 bases; unmatched junction nucleotides: 0. The CDR3 protein is CASSETSGGAYEQYF. The CDR3 bases are TGTGCCAGCAGTGAGACTAGCGGGGGGGCCTACGAGCAGTACTTC.

The chain links TRBV5-1 to TRBJ1-1; tentative D call: TRBD1 (6 bases). Trimming removed 4 bases from V and 1 base from J, with 14 bases in between. Germline V CDR1 and CDR2: SGHRS, YFSETQ. There are 15 residues in the CDR3. CDR3 bases: TGCGCCAGCAGCCCGGCGGGAGGGGGGAACACTGAAGCTTTCTTT. The encoded protein is CASSPAGGGNTEAFF. Filled out from reference TRBV5-1 and TRBJ1-1, the complete variable domain reads KAGVTQTPRYLIKTRGQQVTLSCSPISGHRSVSWYQQTPGQGLQFLFEYFSETQRNKGNFPGRFSGRQFSNSRSEMNVSTLELGDSALYLCASSPAGGGNTEAFFGQGTRLTVV.

This rearrangement joins TRBV7-9 to TRBJ2-1; 7 bases align to TRBD1. Germline lookup yields CDR1 SEHNR and CDR2 FQNEAQ (reference sequence). The CDR3 is 15 residues long. The V segment lost 5 bases and the J segment 5 bases; nucleotides outside the gene matches: 9. CDR3: CASSHGAGGDNEQFF. CDR3 in DNA: TGTGCCAGCAGCCACGGGGCAGGGGGAGACAATGAGCAGTTCTTC.